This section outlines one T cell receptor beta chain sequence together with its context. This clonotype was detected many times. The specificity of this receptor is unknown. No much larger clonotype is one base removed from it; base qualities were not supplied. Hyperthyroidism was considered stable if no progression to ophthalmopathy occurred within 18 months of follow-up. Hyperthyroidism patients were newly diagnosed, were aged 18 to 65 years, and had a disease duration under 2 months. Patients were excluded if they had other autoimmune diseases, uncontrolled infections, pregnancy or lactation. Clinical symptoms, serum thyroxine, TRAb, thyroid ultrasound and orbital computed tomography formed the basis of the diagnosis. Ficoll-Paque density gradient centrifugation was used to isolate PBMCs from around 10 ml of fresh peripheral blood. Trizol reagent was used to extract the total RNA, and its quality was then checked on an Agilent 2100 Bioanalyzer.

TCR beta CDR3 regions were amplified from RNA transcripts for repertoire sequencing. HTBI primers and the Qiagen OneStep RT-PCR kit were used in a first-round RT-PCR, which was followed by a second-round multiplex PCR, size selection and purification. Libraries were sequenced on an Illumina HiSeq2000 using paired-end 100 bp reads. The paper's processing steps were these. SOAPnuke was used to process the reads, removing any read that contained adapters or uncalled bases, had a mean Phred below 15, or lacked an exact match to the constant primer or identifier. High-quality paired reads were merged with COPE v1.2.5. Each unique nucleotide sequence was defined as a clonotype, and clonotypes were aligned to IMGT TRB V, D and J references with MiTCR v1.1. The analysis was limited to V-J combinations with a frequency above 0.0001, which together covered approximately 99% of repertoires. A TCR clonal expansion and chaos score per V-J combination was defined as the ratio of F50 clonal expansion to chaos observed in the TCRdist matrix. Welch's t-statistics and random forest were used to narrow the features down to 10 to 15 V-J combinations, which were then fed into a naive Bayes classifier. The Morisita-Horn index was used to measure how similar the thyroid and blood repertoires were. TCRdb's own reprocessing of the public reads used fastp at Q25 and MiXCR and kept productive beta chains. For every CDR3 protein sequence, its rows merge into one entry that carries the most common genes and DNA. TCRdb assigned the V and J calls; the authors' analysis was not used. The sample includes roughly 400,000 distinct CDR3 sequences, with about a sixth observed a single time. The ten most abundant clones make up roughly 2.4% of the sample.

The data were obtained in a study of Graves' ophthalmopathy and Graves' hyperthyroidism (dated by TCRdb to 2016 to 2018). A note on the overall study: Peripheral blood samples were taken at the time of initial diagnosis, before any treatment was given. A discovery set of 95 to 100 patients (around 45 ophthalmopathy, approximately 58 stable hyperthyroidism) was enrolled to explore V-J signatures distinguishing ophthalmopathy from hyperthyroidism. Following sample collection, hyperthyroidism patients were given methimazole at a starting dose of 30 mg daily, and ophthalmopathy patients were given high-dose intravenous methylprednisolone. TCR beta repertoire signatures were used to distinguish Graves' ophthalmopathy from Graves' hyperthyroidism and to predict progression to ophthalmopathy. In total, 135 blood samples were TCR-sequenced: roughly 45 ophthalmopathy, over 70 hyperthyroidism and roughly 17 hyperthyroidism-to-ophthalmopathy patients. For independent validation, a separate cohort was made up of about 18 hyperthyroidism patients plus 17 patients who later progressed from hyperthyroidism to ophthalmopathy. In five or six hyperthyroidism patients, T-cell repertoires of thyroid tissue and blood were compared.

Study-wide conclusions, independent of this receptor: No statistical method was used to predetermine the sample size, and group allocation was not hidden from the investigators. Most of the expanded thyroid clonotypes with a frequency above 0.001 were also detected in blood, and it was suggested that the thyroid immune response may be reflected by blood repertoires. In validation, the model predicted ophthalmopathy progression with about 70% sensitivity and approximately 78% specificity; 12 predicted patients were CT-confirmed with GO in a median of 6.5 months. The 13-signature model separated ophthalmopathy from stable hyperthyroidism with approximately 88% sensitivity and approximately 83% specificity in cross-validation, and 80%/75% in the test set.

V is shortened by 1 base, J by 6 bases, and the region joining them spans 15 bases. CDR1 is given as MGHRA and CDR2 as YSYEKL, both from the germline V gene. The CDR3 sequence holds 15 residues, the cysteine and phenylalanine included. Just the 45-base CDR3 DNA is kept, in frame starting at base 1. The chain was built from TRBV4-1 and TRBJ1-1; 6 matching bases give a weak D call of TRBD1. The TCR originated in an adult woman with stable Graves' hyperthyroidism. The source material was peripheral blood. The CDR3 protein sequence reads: CASSQALQGSPEAFF. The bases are TGCGCCAGCAGCCAAGCCCTACAGGGTTCCCCTGAAGCTTTCTTT.